The 26 T cell receptor beta chains presented below share a single source sample, sequenced in a study of graft-versus-host responses after intestinal transplantation. Profiling relied on immunoSEQ multiplex PCR, and the TCRdb table lists in-frame clones only, not all of them. The profile shows 80,000 or so clones, 80% to 95% of them singletons. The starting material was PBMCs, obtained 98 days after intestinal transplantation. All receptors derive from a human patient who received an intestinal transplant, so some T cells may come from the graft donor.

V and J are TRBV6-1 and TRBJ1-1; D uncertain. The germline V gene has CDR1 MNHNS and CDR2 SASEGT. The CDR3 runs to 11 residues. V was cut by 1 base and J by 7 bases, with 4 bases left in between. CDR3 region: CASSEVGEAFF. DNA of the CDR3: TGTGCCAGCAGTGAAGTGGGTGAAGCTTTCTTT.

This rearrangement joins TRBV5-1 to TRBJ2-2, with 8 nucleotides matching TRBD1. The CDR3 contains 16 residues. Germline V lookup: CDR1 SGHRS, CDR2 YFSETQ. After removal of 3 bases from V and 6 bases from J, the junction contained 10 bases not matched to a gene. The DNA for the CDR3 is TGCGCCAGCAGCTCCCTCCGGCAGGGGGCACCCGGGGAGCTGTTTTTT. Translation: CASSSLRQGAPGELFF.

CDR3 sequence reads: CAIRGTGWSTDTQYF. As DNA, the CDR3 is TGTGCCATCAGGGGGACAGGATGGTCCACAGATACGCAGTATTTT. The chain recombines TRBV10-3 with TRBJ2-3; 8 nucleotides line up with TRBD1. CDR3 length: 15 residues. The J segment lost 2 bases and the V segment lost 6 bases, leaving 7 bases of the junction unmatched. Germline lookup yields CDR1 ENHRY and CDR2 SYGVKD.

The chain is built from TRBV18 and TRBJ1-3; TRBD1 is a possible D gene (5 bases). Between the trimmed V and J ends, which lost 0 bases and 2 bases, there was a span of 5 bases. The CDR3 is 14 residues long. Germline V gives CDR1 KGHSH, CDR2 LQKENI. The CDR3 sequence is CASSPPGPGNTIYF. In nucleotides, the CDR3 is TGTGCCAGCTCACCACCGGGGCCTGGAAACACCATATATTTT.

This chain links TRBV28 with TRBJ2-7, with a weak D call TRBD2 (5 bases). Germline assignment: CDR1 MDHEN and CDR2 SYDVKM. Trimming removed 2 bases at V and 3 bases at J, with 14 bases between. The CDR3 is made up of 15 amino acids. CDR3 in amino acids: CASSLRKVRGYEQYF. In DNA, the CDR3 is TGTGCCAGCAGTTTAAGGAAGGTTCGGGGCTACGAGCAGTACTTC.

The V call is TRBV4-1, the J call TRBJ1-5; the D gene is possibly TRBD1 (6 bases). The CDR3 is 14 residues long. Germline V gene sequence: CDR1 MGHRA, CDR2 YSYEKL. The germline V and J ends were trimmed by 3 bases and 6 bases, with 12 bases remaining between them. The CDR3 loop reads CASSHDTGLQPQHF. The DNA of the CDR3 is TGCGCCAGCAGCCATGATACAGGGCTTCAGCCCCAGCATTTT.

Only one count was recorded for this clone. This chain uses TRBV5-1 with TRBJ2-7, with no clear D. The germline CDR1 and CDR2 sequences are SGHRS and YFSETQ. V shed 2 bases and J shed 5 bases, with 5 bases lying between them. CDR3 length: 11 amino acids. The CDR3 region has the DNA TGCGCCAGCAGCTTAAAAGACGAGCAGTACTTC. Protein sequence: CASSLKDEQYF.

J is TRBJ1-1 and V is TRBV5-1; possibly TRBD1 for D (5 bases). Trimming left V 4 bases short and J 8 bases short, with 21 bases between. From germline, CDR1 is SGHRS and CDR2 YFSETQ. The CDR3 covers 15 residues. The CDR3 DNA follows: TGCGCCAGCAGCCCAACCTCACCGACAGCTCCAGAAGCTTTCTTT. Encoded protein: CASSPTSPTAPEAFF.

The chain carries TRBV21-1 and TRBJ1-1. TRBV21-1 is shown as a pseudogene. This CDR3 spans 15 amino acids. As DNA, the CDR3 is TGTGCCAGCAGCAAAGTAGCGACTATGAACACTGAAGCTTTCTTT. Protein sequence: CASSKVATMNTEAFF.

The chain carries TRBV5-3 and TRBJ1-5; perhaps TRBD1 as D (5 bases). TRBV5-3 carries the ORF label, with uncertain function. The CDR3 covers 17 residues. The V end was cut by 0 bases, the J end by 0 bases, with 13 bases between. CDR3 protein: CARSLGRERHSNQPQHF. The CDR3 DNA is TGTGCCAGAAGCTTGGGCAGGGAGAGGCATAGCAATCAGCCCCAGCATTTT.

The chain combines TRBV27 with TRBJ2-1; 7 bases agree with TRBD1. Germline CDR1 is MNHEY and CDR2 is SMNVEV (reference sequence). CDR3 size: 20 residues. Unmatched junction bases numbered 19, after V lost 5 bases and J lost 0 bases. The CDR3 bases are TGTGCCAGCAGTCCCCCAGTGAAGACAGGGCGATGGAACTCCTACAATGAGCAGTTCTTC. Its protein is CASSPPVKTGRWNSYNEQFF.

The rearrangement links TRBV5-1 to TRBJ1-1, with D hard to call. Trimming stripped 0 bases from V and 0 bases from J, with 12 bases between. Germline assignment: CDR1 SGHRS and CDR2 YFSETQ. The CDR3 sequence is 16 residues long. The CDR3 protein is CASSLGARQMNTEAFF. The CDR3 nucleotides are TGCGCCAGCAGCTTGGGGGCAAGGCAAATGAACACTGAAGCTTTCTTT.

The CDR3 protein is CASSLAGGVTGELFF. CDR3 bases: TGTGCCAGCAGCTTAGCGGGGGGCGTCACCGGGGAGCTGTTTTTT. The chain recombines TRBV11-2 with TRBJ2-2; TRBD2 might be the D (7 bases). Germline V gene lookup returns CDR1 SGHAT and CDR2 FQNNGV. This CDR3 is built from 15 residues. Trimming removed 1 base from V and 4 bases from J, with 10 bases in between.

This clone was found once. The J gene is TRBJ2-7, the V gene TRBV5-1; 9 bases match TRBD1. The CDR3 contains 15 residues. After removal of 0 bases from V and 1 base from J, the junction contained 2 bases not matched to a gene. The germline gives CDR1 SGHRS, CDR2 YFSETQ. CDR3 residues: CASSLGGQGSYEQYF. The CDR3 DNA is TGCGCCAGCAGCTTGGGGGGACAGGGTTCCTACGAGCAGTACTTC.

The rearrangement joins TRBV28 to TRBJ2-7; 8 bases match TRBD2. J lost 4 bases, V lost 5 bases, and 7 bases had no gene match. Germline V gene sequence: CDR1 MDHEN, CDR2 SYDVKM. This CDR3 comprises 14 residues. The CDR3 DNA sequence: TGTGCCAGCAGTATCGTAGCGGGACTATACGAGCAGTACTTC. It specifies CASSIVAGLYEQYF.

The chain uses TRBV6-4 and TRBJ2-1; TRBD2 matches 14 bases. From germline, CDR1 is MRHNA and CDR2 SNTAGT. V was pared by 0 bases and J by 3 bases, with 1 base of the junction left unmatched. This CDR3 has 17 amino acids. CDR3 in DNA: TGTGCCAGCAGTGACTCGACTAGCGGGGGGGACTACAATGAGCAGTTCTTC. It codes for CASSDSTSGGDYNEQFF.

The chain is built from TRBV19 and TRBJ2-7; 14 positions match TRBD2. The J segment lost 6 bases and the V segment lost 5 bases, leaving 6 bases of the junction unmatched. In germline, CDR1 is LNHDA, CDR2 SQIVND (reference sequence). The CDR3 consists of 15 residues. The CDR3 reads CASSLGTSGSPEQYF. The CDR3 nucleotides are TGTGCCAGTAGTCTGGGGACTAGCGGGAGTCCCGAGCAGTACTTC.

The rearrangement uses TRBV6-5 and TRBJ1-6; no definite D call. The germline V and J ends were trimmed by 6 bases and 6 bases, with 15 bases remaining between them. This CDR3 has 15 residues. Germline V gene data show CDR1 as MNHEY and CDR2 as SVGAGI. CDR3 nucleotides: TGTGCCAGCAGGGGAGGTGGATCGCTTAATTCACCCCTCCACTTT. Translated: CASRGGGSLNSPLHF.

This chain connects TRBV6-5 to TRBJ2-2; either TRBD1 or TRBD2 may supply D (5 bases each). V was cut by 5 bases and J by 2 bases, with 9 bases left in between. CDR1 is MNHEY, CDR2 SVGAGI, per germline. This CDR3 spans 14 amino acids. The CDR3 bases are TGTGCCAGCAGTAGGGACGTTAACACCGGGGAGCTGTTTTTT. It specifies CASSRDVNTGELFF.

The V gene is TRBV29-1, the J gene TRBJ2-3; a weak D match, TRBD1 (6 bases). CDR3 length: 14 residues. V shed 3 bases and J shed 1 base, with 11 bases lying between them. Germline CDR1 is SQVTM and CDR2 is ANQGSEA. The CDR3 sequence is CSVEVGARTDTQYF. Written as DNA, the CDR3 is TGCAGCGTTGAGGTGGGGGCTCGCACAGATACGCAGTATTTT.

This clone was seen only once. The genes are TRBV20-1 and TRBJ1-3; no firm D call. Germline V gene lookup returns CDR1 DFQATT and CDR2 SNEGSKA (reference sequence). Trimming left V 8 bases short and J 1 base short, with 6 bases between. This CDR3 comprises 11 residues. The CDR3 DNA follows: TGCAGTCGCCGTTCTGGAAACACCATATATTTT. This translates into CSRRSGNTIYF.

This chain connects TRBV19 to TRBJ2-1, with D maybe TRBD2 (6 bases). Germline lookup yields CDR1 LNHDA and CDR2 SQIVND (reference sequence). This CDR3 spans 12 amino acids. The V and J ends lost 6 bases and 7 bases respectively, with 10 bases between them. The CDR3 here is CASSLGGNEQFF. DNA for the CDR3: TGTGCCAGTAGCCTGGGGGGAAATGAGCAGTTCTTC.

CDR3 in DNA: TGTGCCAGCAGGACTAGCGGGAGTATGGATACGCAGTATTTT. Translating it yields CASRTSGSMDTQYF. The chain combines TRBV2 with TRBJ2-3; 12 nucleotides match TRBD2. The germline V gene encodes CDR1 SNHLY and CDR2 FYNNEI. The CDR3 covers 14 residues. The trim removed 6 bases at V and 6 bases at J, leaving 4 bases unmatched.

The gene calls are TRBV6-1 and TRBJ2-5; possibly TRBD1 or TRBD2 for D (6 bases each). Gene TRBJ2-7 matches the end of the DNA better, so the J call may be wrong. Germline CDR1 reads MNHNS; CDR2 reads SASEGT. This CDR3 has 14 amino acids. The CDR3 loop reads CASSGGPSSYEQYF. For the CDR3, the DNA is TGTGCCAGCAGCGGGGGCCCCAGCTCCTACGAGCAGTACTTC.

The V gene is TRBV10-1, the J gene TRBJ2-1, with TRBD1 matching 8 bases. Germline V gene data show CDR1 as WNHNN and CDR2 as SYGVQD (reference sequence). The length of the CDR3 is 16 residues. V was clipped by 5 bases and J by 2 bases; unmatched bases: 8. The CDR3, as DNA: TGCGCCAGCAGTACCATTCAGGGGGCCCCCTACAATGAGCAGTTCTTC. It yields the protein CASSTIQGAPYNEQFF.

The chain combines TRBV7-9 with TRBJ2-3; 7 nucleotides match TRBD2. Losses at the gene ends were 6 bases for V and 0 bases for J; bases not matched to a gene: 18. The CDR3 is 19 amino acids. CDR1 SEHNR and CDR2 FQNEAQ come from the germline V gene (reference sequence). DNA of the CDR3: TGTGCCAGCAGAAAACGAGGTTGGAGCGGGGATACTAGCACAGATACGCAGTATTTT. It encodes CASRKRGWSGDTSTDTQYF. The complete variable domain, with remaining parts taken from reference TRBV7-9 and TRBJ2-3, reads DTGVSQNPRHKITKRGQNVTFRCDPISEHNRLYWYRQTLGQGPEFLTYFQNEAQLEKSRLLSDRFSAERPKGSFSTLEIQRTEQGDSAMYLCASRKRGWSGDTSTDTQYFGPGTRLTVL.